This T cell receptor beta chain was found in a study of shared clonotypes between healthy human individuals. Study-level findings and limits: How much donors shared clonotypes was expected to be affected by sequencing depth.

Regarding this clone: The target antigen is unknown.

In the original processing: ImmunoSEQ sequences covered only the junction and lacked quality scores; filtering therefore differed. Using immunoSEQ multiplex PCR, the repertoire was profiled, and TCRdb retains in-frame clones only, with some absent. From that table come the V and J calls and clone size; the DNA was used to work out D and trimming. In the table there are millions of clones, about 92% of which are singletons. Material for sequencing was naive CD4+ T cells sorted from blood. Subset defined: CD45RA+ positively selected. The TCR originated in a man in his late teens or twenties in good health.

CDR3 sequence: CASSIQQGRGYEQYF. CDR3 bases: TGTGCCAGTAGTATACAACAGGGACGGGGCTACGAGCAGTACTTC. The chain couples TRBV19 to TRBJ2-7; tentative D call: TRBD1 (6 bases). Germline-derived CDR1 and CDR2 are LNHDA and SQIVND (reference sequence). Trimming left V 2 bases short and J 3 bases short, with 14 bases between. CDR3 size: 15 residues.